The present entry profiles one T cell receptor (beta chain) with its context. The CDR3 is 15 amino acids. From germline, CDR1 is SGHRS and CDR2 YFSETQ. V shed 0 bases, J shed 6 bases, and the junction held 8 bases outside the gene matches. This specimen belongs to a study of blood T cell repertoires in COVID-19. Across the study: Sources were T cells, B-cell-depleted T cells, or PBMCs; the material itself was cDNA or gDNA.

In the study's own analysis: Estimation of nucleated cell counts relied on the amplification of reference gene primers. Sequencing used immunoSEQ multiplex PCR; TCRdb keeps in-frame clones, though not all of them. V and J calls and clone size are those listed in that table; D and trimming were worked out from the DNA. The sample holds 300,000 or so clones; just over 90% are singletons and the top ten take roughly 2.3%. The receptor was isolated from a woman aged 25 to 45 with COVID-19, enrolled during active disease. The rearrangement links TRBV5-1 to TRBJ1-1; 7 nucleotides line up with TRBD1. The specimen sequenced was peripheral blood. CDR3 amino acids: CASSLAQGGIAEAFF. Here the CDR3 DNA reads TGCGCCAGCAGCTTGGCTCAGGGGGGTATTGCTGAAGCTTTCTTT.